The 24 T cell receptor beta chains given below trace back to one sample, sequenced in a study of T cells in Graves' hyperthyroidism and ophthalmopathy. Template material for amplifying TCR beta CDR3 regions consisted of RNA transcripts. HTBI primers were employed in a first-round RT-PCR of the TCR CDR3. TCRdb re-analysed the multiplex PCR reads in MiXCR, keeping a single row per CDR3 protein. The sample lists 200,000 or so distinct CDR3 sequences; about 17% were seen once. Sequenced material: blood. The receptors stem from a woman aged 45 to 65 with Graves' hyperthyroidism.

CDR3 region: CASSYSKGYNEQFF. Written as DNA, the CDR3 is TGTGCCAGCAGTTACTCGAAGGGATACAATGAGCAGTTCTTC. This rearrangement joins TRBV6-6 to TRBJ2-1; D unresolved. The germline V and J ends were trimmed by 0 bases and 4 bases, with 7 bases remaining between them. The V gene's germline CDR1 is MNHNY and CDR2 SVGAGI (reference sequence). The CDR3 loop spans 14 amino acids.

This clonotype was seen a handful of times. This chain connects TRBV20-1 to TRBJ1-6; D unclear. This CDR3 is 13 amino acids long. Germline CDR1 and CDR2: DFQATT and SNEGSKA (reference sequence). V shed 1 base and J shed 8 bases, with 9 bases lying between them. CDR3 amino acids: CSARVEHDSPLHF. The DNA of the CDR3 is TGCAGTGCTAGAGTCGAGCATGATTCACCCCTCCACTTT.

This clonotype showed up many times. The chain employs TRBV12-3 or TRBV12-4 and TRBJ2-3; 7 nucleotides match TRBD2. V was pared by 6 bases and J by 3 bases, with 9 bases of the junction left unmatched. The CDR3 has 15 residues. CDR3 protein: CASSPGLVRTDTQYF. CDR3 sequence (DNA): TGTGCCAGCAGCCCAGGACTAGTTCGTACAGATACGCAGTATTTT.

This clonotype was recorded a few times. The chain combines TRBV28 with TRBJ2-7; 8 bases line up with TRBD2. The V segment lost 2 bases and the J segment 4 bases; nucleotides outside the gene matches: 4. Germline V gene sequence: CDR1 MDHEN, CDR2 SYDVKM. The CDR3 has 14 amino acids. This CDR3 is CASSLLAGDYEQYF. Here the CDR3 DNA reads TGTGCCAGCAGTTTACTAGCGGGTGATTACGAGCAGTACTTC.

This clonotype was counted many times. In nucleotides, the CDR3 is TGTGCCAGCAGCTTAGTCGGACAGGGGGTGTCTGAAGCTTTCTTT. Protein product: CASSLVGQGVSEAFF. The chain is built from TRBV11-2 and TRBJ1-1; 10 bases map to TRBD1. The CDR3 is 15 amino acids. The trim removed 1 base at V and 6 bases at J, leaving 5 bases unmatched. In germline, CDR1 is SGHAT, CDR2 FQNNGV.

This clonotype was detected only a few times. The V call is TRBV19, the J call TRBJ2-1, with D possibly being TRBD2 (6 bases). Trimming stripped 0 bases from V and 8 bases from J, with 20 bases between. The CDR3 runs to 17 residues. From germline, CDR1 is LNHDA and CDR2 SQIVND (reference sequence). CDR3 amino acids: CASSIDLLAAVRDEQFF. The CDR3 DNA follows: TGTGCCAGTAGTATAGATCTATTAGCGGCAGTTAGGGATGAGCAGTTCTTC.

V is TRBV28 and J is TRBJ1-5; D is ambiguous. Germline-derived CDR1 and CDR2 are MDHEN and SYDVKM. Trimming took off 3 bases at V and 3 bases at J, with 6 bases between the two ends. The CDR3 spans 13 residues. CDR3 coding DNA: TGTGCCAGCAGTTTTAAAAACAATCAGCCCCAGCATTTT. Encoded protein: CASSFKNNQPQHF.

This clonotype was found many times. The gene calls are TRBV10-1 and TRBJ2-4; D may be TRBD2 (5 bases). Germline values: CDR1 WNHNN, CDR2 SYGVQD (reference sequence). CDR3 length equals 14 residues. V shed 3 bases and J shed 8 bases, with 14 bases lying between them. CDR3 sequence: CASSEAESIDIQYF. The CDR3 coding sequence is TGCGCCAGCAGTGAAGCGGAGAGTATTGACATTCAGTACTTC.

The rearrangement joins TRBV5-1 to TRBJ2-7; D is undetermined. Trimming left V 10 bases short and J 0 bases short, with 11 bases between. In germline, CDR1 is SGHRS, CDR2 YFSETQ. CDR3 length: 12 residues. CDR3 nucleotides: TGCGCCGGCCACGGCATCTCCTACGAGCAGTACTTC. Translating gives CAGHGISYEQYF.

V is TRBV14 and J is TRBJ2-1; 11 bases fit TRBD2. Per the germline V gene, CDR1 is SGHDN and CDR2 is FVKESK. Unmatched junction bases numbered 16, after V lost 3 bases and J lost 0 bases. This CDR3 spans 21 amino acids. The CDR3 protein is CASSQKNLGTSGYSSYNEQFF. CDR3 DNA sequence: TGTGCCAGCAGCCAGAAGAATCTCGGGACTAGCGGTTATAGCTCCTACAATGAGCAGTTCTTC.

Worth noting for this clonotype: The junction does not match germline at one end; this may be a read error. The CDR3 is CASSPEATGRVF. The CDR3 DNA is TGCGCCAGCAGCCCGGAGGCGACAGGGAGGGTCTTC. This chain joins TRBV5-1 and TRBJ2-1; the D gene could be TRBD1 or TRBD2 (7 bases each). In germline, CDR1 is SGHRS, CDR2 YFSETQ. The CDR3 length is 12 residues.

V usage is TRBV20-1 and J usage is TRBJ2-1; the match to TRBD2 covers 13 bases. Unmatched junction bases numbered 11, after V lost 6 bases and J lost 0 bases. Germline-derived CDR1 and CDR2 are DFQATT and SNEGSKA (reference sequence). The CDR3 length is 18 residues. CDR3 in DNA: TGCAGTGCCAACCCGGGACTAGCGGGAAGGAGCTCCTACAATGAGCAGTTCTTC. As protein: CSANPGLAGRSSYNEQFF.

This clonotype was recorded at least ten times. This chain uses TRBV20-1 with TRBJ2-5; D possibly corresponds to TRBD2 (5 bases). V lost 6 bases and J 4 bases, leaving 12 bases between the germline ends. The CDR3 is 12 residues long. Germline V lookup: CDR1 DFQATT, CDR2 SNEGSKA (reference sequence). CDR3 in DNA: TGCAGTGCCGGCCTAGCAGGAGAGACCCAGTACTTC. Amino acid sequence: CSAGLAGETQYF.

This clonotype was seen a few times. The chain couples TRBV5-1 to TRBJ1-4; a weak D match, TRBD1 (5 bases). The CDR3 has 13 amino acids. Germline V gives CDR1 SGHRS, CDR2 YFSETQ. Trimming took 4 bases from V and 5 from J, leaving 9 bases between them. The DNA of the CDR3 is TGCGCCAGCAGCGGGCAGGGAAATGAAAAACTGTTTTTT. Translation gives CASSGQGNEKLFF.

This clonotype was found many times. The chain has TRBV18 and TRBJ1-1; no clear D. The V and J ends lost 2 bases and 2 bases respectively, with 15 bases between them. The CDR3 is made up of 16 amino acids. Germline V gives CDR1 KGHSH, CDR2 LQKENI. CDR3 protein: CASSPLSANDNTEAFF. CDR3 DNA: TGTGCCAGCTCACCATTGTCGGCGAACGATAACACTGAAGCTTTCTTT.

The gene calls are TRBV5-1 and TRBJ2-5, with 7 bases fitting TRBD2. Germline CDR1 is SGHRS and CDR2 is YFSETQ. The V segment lost 3 bases and the J segment 5 bases; nucleotides outside the gene matches: 13. The CDR3 is 16 residues long. CDR3 coding DNA: TGCGCCAGCAGCTCCAACCCTGCGGGAGTGAGGGAGACCCAGTACTTC. It yields the protein CASSSNPAGVRETQYF.

This clonotype came up many times. The V call is TRBV12-3 or TRBV12-4, the J call TRBJ1-3, with D unclear. V was clipped by 4 bases and J by 0 bases, with 7 bases between them. This CDR3 is built from 14 residues. CDR3 protein: CASSSSASGNTIYF. The DNA of the CDR3 is TGTGCCAGCAGTTCCAGCGCCTCTGGAAACACCATATATTTT.

At least ten counts were recorded for this clonotype. This chain connects TRBV12-3 or TRBV12-4 to TRBJ1-2; D is unresolved. Deletions cut 3 bases from V and 5 bases from J, with 10 bases between. CDR3 length equals 13 residues. CDR3 amino acids: CASSFNPPYGYTF. The CDR3, as DNA: TGTGCCAGCAGTTTTAATCCCCCATATGGCTACACCTTC.

This clonotype was counted many times. V and J are TRBV5-1 and TRBJ1-1, with TRBD1 identical over 7 bases. Germline CDR1 reads SGHRS; CDR2 reads YFSETQ. The V and J ends lost 3 bases and 7 bases, in that order; junction bases with no gene match: 6. The CDR3 runs 13 residues. As DNA, the CDR3 is TGCGCCAGCAGCTATGTAGGGGGCGGTGAAGCTTTCTTT. Protein: CASSYVGGGEAFF.

This clonotype has a handful of counts. V and J are TRBV4-1 and TRBJ1-5; unclear D gene. Germline CDR1 is MGHRA and CDR2 is YSYEKL. V was clipped by 0 bases and J by 5 bases, with 5 bases between them. CDR3 size: 13 residues. CDR3 nucleotides: TGCGCCAGCAGCCAAGATGAGGATCAGCCCCAGCATTTT. Translated, it gives CASSQDEDQPQHF.

This clonotype was seen ten or more times. V is TRBV11-3 and J is TRBJ1-1, with a possible D match to TRBD1 (5 bases). Germline CDR1 reads SGHNT; CDR2 reads YENEEA. Trimming removed 6 bases from V and 6 bases from J, with 14 bases in between. There are 13 residues in the CDR3. The DNA of the CDR3 is TGTGCCAGCAGACGCAGGGTTTCGGCTGAAGCTTTCTTT. Translating gives CASRRRVSAEAFF.

Many counts were recorded for this clonotype. The genes are TRBV13 and TRBJ2-7, with 14 bases matching TRBD2. There are 17 residues in the CDR3. Looked up from germline, CDR1 is PRHDT and CDR2 is FYEKMQ (reference sequence). V was pared by 5 bases and J by 0 bases, with 6 bases of the junction left unmatched. CDR3 loop: CASSLTGTSGSSYEQYF. The CDR3 DNA sequence: TGTGCCAGCAGCCTAACCGGGACTAGCGGGAGCTCCTACGAGCAGTACTTC.

V gene TRBV20-1 combines with J gene TRBJ1-2, with 10 bases that match TRBD1. Germline-derived CDR1 and CDR2 are DFQATT and SNEGSKA (reference sequence). V lost 0 bases and J lost 6; bases outside the gene matches: 7. The CDR3 runs 15 residues. This CDR3 is CSARDRDRGTNGYTF. The CDR3 DNA sequence: TGCAGTGCTAGAGATCGGGACAGGGGCACGAATGGCTACACCTTC.

This clonotype was seen ten or more times. The rearrangement uses TRBV3-1 and TRBJ2-7; D possibly corresponds to TRBD2 (5 bases). Trimming took off 3 bases at V and 3 bases at J, with 12 bases between the two ends. Germline values: CDR1 LGHDT, CDR2 YNNKEL (reference sequence). The CDR3 is made up of 14 amino acids. CDR3 protein: CASSQDGGRYEQYF. As DNA, the CDR3 is TGTGCCAGCAGCCAGGACGGAGGCCGCTACGAGCAGTACTTC.